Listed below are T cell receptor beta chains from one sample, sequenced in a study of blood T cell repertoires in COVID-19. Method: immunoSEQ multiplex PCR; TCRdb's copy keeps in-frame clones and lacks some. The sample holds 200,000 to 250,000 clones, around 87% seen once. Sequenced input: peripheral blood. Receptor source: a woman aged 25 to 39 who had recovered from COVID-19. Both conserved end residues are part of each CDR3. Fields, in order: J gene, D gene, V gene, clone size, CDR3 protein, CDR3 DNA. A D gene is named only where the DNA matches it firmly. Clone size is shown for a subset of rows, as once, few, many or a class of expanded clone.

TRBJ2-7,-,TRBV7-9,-,CASSPSTPGEDEQYF,TGTGCCAGCAGCCCCTCTACCCCAGGGGAAGACGAGCAGTACTTC
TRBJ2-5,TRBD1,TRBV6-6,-,CASSYRGQGVRETQYF,TGTGCCAGCAGTTACCGCGGACAGGGTGTGAGAGAGACCCAGTACTTC
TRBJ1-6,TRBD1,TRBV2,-,CASSGVGQADSPLHF,TGTGCCAGCAGTGGGGTGGGACAGGCCGATTCACCCCTCCACTTT
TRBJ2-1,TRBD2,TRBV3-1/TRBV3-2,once,CASSQDRTSGGPGDEQFF,TGTGCCAGCAGCCAAGATAGGACTAGCGGGGGGCCGGGGGATGAGCAGTTCTTC
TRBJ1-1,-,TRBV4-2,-,CASSQTSTGTEAFF,TGTGCCAGCAGCCAAACCTCAACGGGGACTGAAGCTTTCTTT
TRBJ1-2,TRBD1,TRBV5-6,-,CASSRVPGQSLSNYGYTF,TGTGCCAGCAGCCGAGTCCCGGGACAGAGCCTTTCAAACTATGGCTACACCTTC
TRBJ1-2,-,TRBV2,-,CASSLDTYGYTF,TGTGCCAGCAGTTTAGACACCTATGGCTACACCTTC
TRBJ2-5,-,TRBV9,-,CASSVSPIGGGEETQYF,TGTGCCAGCAGCGTTAGCCCCATAGGAGGGGGGGAGGAGACCCAGTACTTC
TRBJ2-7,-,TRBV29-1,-,CSVRTDSTYEQYF,TGCAGCGTCCGGACAGACTCAACCTACGAGCAGTACTTC
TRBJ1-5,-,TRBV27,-,CATGGSGVYSNQPQHF,TGTGCCACCGGCGGGTCTGGAGTTTATAGCAATCAGCCCCAGCATTTT
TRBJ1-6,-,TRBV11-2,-,CASSLEPLSSYNSPLHF,TGTGCCAGCAGCTTAGAACCGTTGAGCTCCTATAATTCACCCCTCCACTTT
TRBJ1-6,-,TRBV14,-,CASSQRGGASYNSPLHF,TGTGCCAGCAGCCAAAGGGGGGGCGCATCCTATAATTCACCCCTCCACTTT
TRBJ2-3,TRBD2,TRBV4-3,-,CASSPGLGEPDTQYF,TGCGCCAGCTCGCCGGGACTAGGCGAGCCAGATACGCAGTATTTT
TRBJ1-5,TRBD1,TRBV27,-,CASSLIGQGGQPQHF,TGTGCCAGCAGTTTAATTGGACAGGGGGGGCAGCCCCAGCATTTT
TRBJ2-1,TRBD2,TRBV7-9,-,CASSLALAGTYNEQFF,TGTGCCAGCAGCTTAGCTCTAGCGGGGACTTACAATGAGCAGTTCTTC
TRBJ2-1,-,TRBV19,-,CASSIDHPVGNEQFF,TGTGCCAGTAGTATAGACCACCCCGTCGGCAATGAGCAGTTCTTC
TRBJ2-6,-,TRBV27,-,CASRQGSGANVLTF,TGTGCCAGCAGACAGGGATCTGGGGCCAACGTCCTGACTTTC
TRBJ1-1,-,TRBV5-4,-,CASSPAGANTEAFF,TGTGCCAGCAGCCCTGCAGGGGCGAACACTGAAGCTTTCTTT
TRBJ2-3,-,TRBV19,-,CASQGERVGGDTQYF,TGTGCCAGCCAAGGGGAGCGGGTCGGGGGAGATACGCAGTATTTT
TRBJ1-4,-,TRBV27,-,CASSSNSNEKLFF,TGTGCCAGCAGTAGCAATAGTAATGAAAAACTGTTTTTT
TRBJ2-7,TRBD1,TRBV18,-,CASSGGQESYEQYF,TGTGCCAGCTCAGGAGGACAGGAGTCCTACGAGCAGTACTTC
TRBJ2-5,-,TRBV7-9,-,CASSRRQEPTRETQYF,TGTGCCAGCAGCCGACGACAGGAGCCCACCCGGGAGACCCAGTACTTC
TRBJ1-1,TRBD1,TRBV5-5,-,CASSFAGTGGTEAFF,TGTGCCAGCAGCTTCGCCGGGACAGGGGGCACTGAAGCTTTCTTT